Given below is one T cell receptor beta chain in context. What it binds is not known. Repertoires were generated with immunoSEQ multiplex PCR, while TCRdb's copy carries only in-frame clones and drops some. Found here are roughly 77,000 clones, roughly nine tenths of them singletons; the top ten hold nearly 2.5%. This sample is part of a study of graft-versus-host responses after intestinal transplantation. The CDR3 is 13 residues long. The V and J ends lost 1 base and 5 bases respectively, with 10 bases between them. Germline values: CDR1 SGDLS, CDR2 YYNGEE. The input for sequencing was unstimulated CD8+ T cells sorted from spleen or lymph node cells, taken before intestinal transplant. The rearrangement links TRBV9 to TRBJ2-7, with D unresolved. This TCR derives from a human donor who received an intestinal transplant. This CDR3 is CASSVSPSDEQYF. The CDR3 DNA sequence: TGTGCCAGCAGCGTATCTCCCAGCGACGAGCAGTACTTC.